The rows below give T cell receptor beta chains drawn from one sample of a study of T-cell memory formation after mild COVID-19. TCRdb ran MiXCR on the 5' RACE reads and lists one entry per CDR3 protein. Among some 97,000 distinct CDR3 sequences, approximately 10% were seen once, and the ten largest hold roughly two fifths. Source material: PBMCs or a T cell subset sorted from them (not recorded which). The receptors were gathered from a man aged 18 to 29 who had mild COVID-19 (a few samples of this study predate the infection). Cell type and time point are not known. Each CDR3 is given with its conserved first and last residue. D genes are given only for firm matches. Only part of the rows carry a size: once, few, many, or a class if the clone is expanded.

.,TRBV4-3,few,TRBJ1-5,CASSRHQPQHF,TGCGCCAGCAGCCGACATCAGCCCCAGCATTTT
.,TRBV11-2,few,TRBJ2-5,CASSLDDSQETQYF,TGTGCCAGCAGCTTAGATGACTCACAAGAGACCCAGTACTTC
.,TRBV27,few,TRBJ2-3,CASSFHLASSGTDTQYF,TGTGCCAGCAGTTTCCATCTAGCCTCTTCAGGCACAGATACGCAGTATTTT
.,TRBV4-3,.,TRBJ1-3,CASSQDRFQGRGNTIYF,TGCGCCAGCAGCCAAGATCGGTTTCAGGGAAGAGGAAACACCATATATTTT
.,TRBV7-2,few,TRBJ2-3,CASSSRRTTQDTQYF,TGTGCCAGCAGCTCCCGGAGGACTACTCAAGATACGCAGTATTTT
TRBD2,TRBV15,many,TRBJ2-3,CATSSTSARTDTQYF,TGTGCCACCAGCAGCACTAGCGCTCGAACAGATACGCAGTATTTT
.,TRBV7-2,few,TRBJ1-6,CASSFDRTAYNSPLHF,TGTGCCAGCAGCTTCGACCGGACGGCCTATAATTCACCCCTCCACTTT
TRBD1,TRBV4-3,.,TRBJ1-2,CASSRKTGGTSYGYTF,TGCGCCAGCAGCCGTAAGACAGGGGGAACCTCCTATGGCTACACCTTC
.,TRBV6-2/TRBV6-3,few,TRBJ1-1,CASFRDMVTVEAFF,TGTGCCAGCTTCCGGGACATGGTTACCGTGGAAGCTTTCTTT
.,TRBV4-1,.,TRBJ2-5,CASSQDRLGETQYF,TGCGCCAGCAGCCAAGATCGGCTAGGTGAGACCCAGTACTTC
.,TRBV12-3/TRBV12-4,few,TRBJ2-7,CASSGTELRGQYF,TGTGCCAGCAGTGGGACGGAGTTAAGAGGGCAGTACTTC
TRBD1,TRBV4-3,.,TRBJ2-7,CASSPRTGTGYYEQYF,TGCGCCAGCAGCCCACGTACCGGGACAGGGTACTACGAGCAGTACTTC
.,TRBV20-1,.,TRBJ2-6,CSARDLTGSGSGANVLTF,TGCAGTGCTAGAGATCTGACAGGGAGCGGGTCTGGGGCCAACGTCCTGACTTTC
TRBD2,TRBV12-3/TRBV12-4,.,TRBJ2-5,CASSSMGVAGVQETQYF,TGTGCCAGCAGTTCCATGGGGGTAGCGGGGGTCCAAGAGACCCAGTACTTC
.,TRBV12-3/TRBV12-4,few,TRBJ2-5,CASRPGGSETQYF,TGTGCCAGCCGCCCCGGGGGCTCAGAGACCCAGTACTTC
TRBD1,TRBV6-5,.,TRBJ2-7,CASSYHVGTGGYEQYF,TGTGCCAGCAGTTACCACGTAGGGACAGGGGGGTACGAGCAGTACTTC
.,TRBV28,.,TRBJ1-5,CASSFFSQPQHF,TGTGCCAGCAGTTTTTTCTCGCAGCCCCAGCATTTT
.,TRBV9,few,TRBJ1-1,CASSPRAGPEAFF,TGTGCCAGCAGTCCCAGGGCCGGCCCCGAAGCTTTCTTT
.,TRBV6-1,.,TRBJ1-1,CASSPYGEGWTEAFF,TGTGCCAGCAGTCCCTACGGGGAGGGTTGGACTGAAGCTTTCTTT
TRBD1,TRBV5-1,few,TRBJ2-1,CASQYTTGQGNEQFF,TGCGCCAGCCAGTACACAACGGGACAGGGGAATGAGCAGTTCTTC
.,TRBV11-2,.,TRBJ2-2,CASTLGRTGELFF,TGTGCCAGCACCCTGGGGAGGACCGGGGAGCTGTTTTTT
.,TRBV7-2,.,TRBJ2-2,CASSFTSSPGELFF,TGTGCCAGCAGCTTTACTAGCAGTCCCGGGGAGCTGTTTTTT
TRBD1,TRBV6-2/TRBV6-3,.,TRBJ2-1,CASSSGTGDYNEQFF,TGTGCCAGCAGCTCCGGGACAGGAGATTACAATGAGCAGTTCTTC
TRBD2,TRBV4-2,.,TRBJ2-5,CASSQVGLAGAMYETQYF,TGTGCCAGCAGCCAAGTAGGGCTAGCGGGGGCAATGTACGAGACCCAGTACTTC
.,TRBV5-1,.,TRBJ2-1,CASSPPSTGNYNEQFF,TGCGCCAGCAGCCCACCGTCTACAGGGAATTACAATGAGCAGTTCTTC
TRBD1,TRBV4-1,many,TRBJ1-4,CASSQGGQGGEKLFF,TGCGCCAGCAGCCAAGGGGGACAGGGTGGTGAAAAACTGTTTTTT
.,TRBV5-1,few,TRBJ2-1,CASASIGSYNEQFF,TGCGCCAGCGCCTCTATTGGCTCCTACAATGAGCAGTTCTTC
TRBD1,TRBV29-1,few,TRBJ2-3,CSVGLTGANTDTQYF,TGCAGCGTAGGCCTGACAGGGGCTAACACAGATACGCAGTATTTT